The T cell receptor (beta chain) described here comes from a study of identical twins. Study-wide findings and caveats: It was possible that invariant MAIT and iNKT cells partly confounded the zero-insertion analyses. Sequences that were out-of-frame, alpha and twin-shared displayed an excess of low generation probability.

In TCRdb, the 5' RACE reads were re-called with MiXCR into one record per CDR3 protein. The table lists over 500,000 distinct CDR3 sequences, roughly a fifth of them singletons, with around 0.9% in the top ten. About this clonotype: What it binds is not known.

V lost 4 bases and J lost 2; bases outside the gene matches: 5. This CDR3 region has 14 residues. Germline CDR1 reads LGHNT; CDR2 reads FRNRAP. A further study also used this sample, focusing on T cells expressing NK-cell markers. According to that study: Of the CD8+ T cell pool in 6 or 7 donors, about 1.0-8% was accounted for by dominant NKG2C+ clonotypes.

V is TRBV12-5 and J is TRBJ2-7; 7 nucleotides align to TRBD1. Input material: CD4+ T cells sorted from blood. The TCR comes from a young woman in good health. The CDR3 is CASGYLGQTYEQYF. The CDR3 nucleotides read TGTGCTAGTGGTTACTTGGGACAGACCTACGAGCAGTACTTC.